This TCR beta chain is drawn from a study of blood T cell repertoires in COVID-19. Study background: COVID-19 samples from acute and convalescent phases originated in the United States, Italy and Spain.

Individuals drawn from about 26 US areas were roughly 18 to 100 years old. V gave up 0 bases and J gave up 4 bases, with 13 bases separating them. The germline V gene has CDR1 SGHNT and CDR2 YENEEA. There are 15 residues in the CDR3. Original processing notes: By means of reference gene primer amplification, nucleated cell counts were estimated. Sequencing used immunoSEQ multiplex PCR; TCRdb keeps in-frame clones, though not all of them. The DNA was the basis for D and trimming; V, J and clone size are from that table. The sample has approximately 280,000 clones, nearly 90% seen once. The sequence derives from a woman aged 60 to 75 who had recovered from COVID-19. The chain joins TRBV11-3 to TRBJ2-7, with D perhaps TRBD2 (5 bases). The sequenced material came from PBMCs or T cells enriched from blood (not recorded which). The CDR3 protein is CASSLDHNGGYEQYF. The CDR3 bases are TGTGCCAGCAGCTTAGATCACAACGGCGGGTACGAGCAGTACTTC.